The 27 T cell receptor beta chains in this list originate from one sample, sequenced in a study of OX40 agonist ivuxolimab in advanced cancers. Clones were read by immunoSEQ multiplex PCR, and TCRdb kept only the in-frame ones, dropping some. The top ten hold roughly 20% of the sample, which has about 35,000 clones, under 85% seen once. Sequencing was performed on CD4+ or CD8+ T cells sorted from blood, taken in a trial of the OX40 agonist ivuxolimab. The receptors were sampled from an adult with an advanced solid tumor such as melanoma, head and neck, liver or kidney cancer.

Only one count was recorded for this clone. The chain is built from TRBV2 and TRBJ1-4; D is possibly TRBD1 (6 bases). Between the trimmed V and J ends, which lost 6 bases and 10 bases, there was a span of 18 bases. Germline assignment: CDR1 SNHLY and CDR2 FYNNEI. The CDR3 loop spans 14 amino acids. The CDR3 nucleotides read TGTGCCAGCAGAGAAACCCCAGGGGACGGAAAACTGTTTTTT. Residues: CASRETPGDGKLFF.

The chain employs TRBV19 and TRBJ2-1; D is undetermined. CDR3 length: 11 residues. The germline CDR1 and CDR2 sequences are LNHDA and SQIVND (reference sequence). V was pared by 4 bases and J by 12 bases, with 10 bases between. This chain's CDR3 is CASSTGYGQFF. The CDR3 DNA reads TGTGCCAGTAGTACTGGGTACGGGCAGTTCTTC.

The chain carries TRBV29-1 and TRBJ1-6, with 11 bases matching TRBD1. J gave up 16 bases and V 5 bases, and 7 bases lay outside the gene matches. Germline CDR1 reads SQVTM; CDR2 reads ANQGSEA. This CDR3 spans 12 amino acids. The chain's CDR3 is CSVLGQGAGLHF. The CDR3 DNA follows: TGCAGCGTTCTCGGACAGGGGGCCGGTCTCCACTTT.

V is TRBV7-2 and J is TRBJ1-2, with D unclear. The CDR3 is 15 residues long. CDR1 SGHTA and CDR2 FQGNSA come from the germline V gene. Trimming cost V 4 bases and J 4 bases, with 16 bases left between them. CDR3 nucleotides: TGTGCCAGCAGCTCCAATAGTGGAGGCACCTATGGCTACACCTTC. Its translation: CASSSNSGGTYGYTF. The full variable domain, completed using reference TRBV7-2 and TRBJ1-2, is GAGVSQSPSNKVTEKGKDVELRCDPISGHTALYWYRQSLGQGLEFLIYFQGNSAPDKSGLPSDRFSAERTGGSVSTLTIQRTQQEDSAVYLCASSSNSGGTYGYTFGSGTRLTVV.

This clone appeared a single time. Other nucleotide sequences in the sample specify the same CDR3. The V gene is TRBV29-1, the J gene TRBJ2-7, with D maybe TRBD2 (5 bases). The germline V gene has CDR1 SQVTM and CDR2 ANQGSEA. This CDR3 is built from 13 residues. V lost 1 base to trimming and J lost 3 bases, with 10 bases between them. CDR3 protein: CSVEGIGSYEQYF. The CDR3, as DNA: TGCAGCGTTGAAGGGATAGGGAGCTACGAGCAGTACTTC.

The chain carries TRBV9 and TRBJ1-1; 10 bases are a match to TRBD1. The CDR3 spans 15 residues. CDR1 and CDR2 from the germline V gene are SGDLS and YYNGEE. J was trimmed by 9 bases and V by 4 bases; bases with no gene match: 12. The CDR3 is CASSLTSGQGEKAFF. CDR3 DNA: TGTGCCAGCAGCCTCACATCAGGACAGGGGGAAAAAGCTTTCTTT.

For the CDR3, the DNA is TGTGCCAGCAGCGCCTGGACTAGCGACGGGGTGCAGTATTTT. As protein: CASSAWTSDGVQYF. The V call is TRBV13, the J call TRBJ2-3, with 9 bases identical to TRBD2. The CDR3 is 14 residues long. Germline V lookup: CDR1 PRHDT, CDR2 FYEKMQ (reference sequence). V lost 5 bases and J lost 11; bases outside the gene matches: 11.

This clone has just one count. This rearrangement joins TRBV28 to TRBJ1-4; no definite D call. This CDR3 contains 12 residues. The germline gives CDR1 MDHEN, CDR2 SYDVKM. Here the CDR3 DNA reads TGTGCGGACGGGGATCCTAATGAAAAACTGTTTTTT. As protein: CADGDPNEKLFF.

The rearrangement uses TRBV7-2 and TRBJ2-1; 9 bases are a match to TRBD1. Losses at the gene ends were 3 bases for V and 4 bases for J; bases not matched to a gene: 4. From germline, CDR1 is SGHTA and CDR2 FQGNSA. CDR3 length: 15 residues. CDR3 sequence reads: CASSFRDRAYNEQFF. In nucleotides, the CDR3 is TGTGCCAGCAGCTTCCGGGACAGGGCTTACAATGAGCAGTTCTTC.

This chain links TRBV5-1 with TRBJ1-3; no firm D call. V lost 5 bases to trimming and J lost 0 bases, with 12 bases between them. Germline CDR1 reads SGHRS; CDR2 reads YFSETQ. The CDR3 consists of 15 residues. The CDR3 nucleotides read TGCGCCAGCAGTAAGGACGGGATCTCTGGAAACACCATATATTTT. Amino acid sequence: CASSKDGISGNTIYF.

The genes are TRBV14 and TRBJ2-7; 9 bases line up with TRBD2. The CDR3 loop spans 16 amino acids. The germline V gene encodes CDR1 SGHDN and CDR2 FVKESK. The V segment lost 4 bases and the J segment 4 bases; nucleotides outside the gene matches: 11. The CDR3 nucleotides read TGTGCCAGCAGCCTAAGCGAAGTAGCGGGGGCTTACGAGCAGTACTTC. It is translated as CASSLSEVAGAYEQYF.

For the CDR3, the DNA is TGTGCCAGTAGTATAGACTGGAACCTCGCGGTCCCCTACGAGCAGTACTTC. Translating it yields CASSIDWNLAVPYEQYF. The genes are TRBV19 and TRBJ2-7; D gene unclear. Trimming removed 0 bases from V and 2 bases from J, with 17 bases in between. The CDR3 totals 17 residues. Per germline, CDR1 LNHDA and CDR2 SQIVND (reference sequence).

The rearrangement joins TRBV4-1 to TRBJ2-5; TRBD2 agrees at 8 bases. The CDR3 consists of 16 residues. J was trimmed by 2 bases and V by 0 bases; bases with no gene match: 5. Germline assignment: CDR1 MGHRA and CDR2 YSYEKL. CDR3 nucleotide sequence: TGCGCCAGCAGCCAAGACGGGCGGGGGGATCAAGAGACCCAGTACTTC. Translating it yields CASSQDGRGDQETQYF.

The chain couples TRBV27 to TRBJ1-1, with a tentative D call TRBD1 (5 bases). V was clipped by 5 bases and J by 0 bases, with 16 bases between them. The CDR3 covers 16 residues. Germline values: CDR1 MNHEY, CDR2 SMNVEV (reference sequence). The CDR3 region is CASSALTEDMNTEAFF. CDR3 nucleotides: TGTGCCAGCAGTGCTCTGACAGAGGACATGAACACTGAAGCTTTCTTT.

The chain combines TRBV10-2 with TRBJ2-7; the match to TRBD1 covers 7 bases. Germline V gives CDR1 WSHSY, CDR2 SAAADI. CDR3 length: 15 residues. The V segment lost 7 bases and the J segment 5 bases; nucleotides outside the gene matches: 14. The DNA of the CDR3 is TGCGCCAGCAACCCAGAGCCCAGGGGGACCCACGAGCAGTACTTC. Translating it yields CASNPEPRGTHEQYF.

In this sample, this clone turned up a few times. This CDR3 is also generated by other DNA sequences in the sample. The rearrangement links TRBV6-1 to TRBJ1-2, with 9 bases fitting TRBD1. Germline V gene data show CDR1 as MNHNS and CDR2 as SASEGT. With 5 bases clipped from V and 2 bases from J, the junction kept 6 bases outside the gene matches. This CDR3 has 15 amino acids. In nucleotides, the CDR3 is TGTGCCAGCAGTACGGGACAGGGTCCCAACTATGGCTACACCTTC. Encoded protein: CASSTGQGPNYGYTF.

A remark on this clone: The missing conserved phenylalanine or tryptophan at the end of this CDR3 makes a read error likely. The DNA is omitted, as the CDR3 cannot be located on it reliably, and the CDR3 follows TCRdb's listing. The CDR3 reads CASSLGGRESTE. The rearrangement joins TRBV7-8 to TRBJ1-1. The CDR3 numbers 12 amino acids, ends counted. Per germline, CDR1 SGHVS and CDR2 FQNEAQ.

A few counts support this clone. This chain joins TRBV5-6 and TRBJ1-5; tentatively, D is TRBD1 (5 bases). CDR3 length: 16 amino acids. The germline gives CDR1 SGHDT, CDR2 YYEEEE. V was pared by 4 bases and J by 4 bases, with 18 bases between. This CDR3 is CASSAFRGEGNQPQHF. The DNA for the CDR3 is TGTGCCAGCAGCGCGTTCCGGGGCGAAGGGAATCAGCCCCAGCATTTT.

This clone showed up just once. The chain employs TRBV4-3 and TRBJ1-1, with D hard to call. Trimming took 1 base from V and 2 from J, leaving 11 bases between them. CDR1 is LGHNA, CDR2 YSLEER, per germline. The CDR3 has 15 amino acids. The CDR3 spells CASSQVAGTNTEAFF. In DNA form, the CDR3 reads TGCGCCAGCAGCCAAGTCGCAGGCACCAACACTGAAGCTTTCTTT.

CDR3 amino acids: CASSYSDRGNTGELFF. The CDR3 region has the DNA TGTGCCAGCAGTTACTCTGACAGGGGGAACACCGGGGAGCTGTTTTTT. The rearrangement links TRBV6-5 to TRBJ2-2, with 8 bases matching TRBD1. This CDR3 is 16 amino acids long. Germline CDR1 and CDR2: MNHEY and SVGAGI. J was trimmed by 1 base and V by 0 bases; bases with no gene match: 1.

The genes are TRBV19 and TRBJ1-5, with 8 bases aligning to TRBD1. Per germline, CDR1 LNHDA and CDR2 SQIVND (reference sequence). The CDR3 length is 16 residues. V gave up 5 bases and J gave up 2 bases; unmatched junction bases: 8. In DNA form, the CDR3 reads TGTGCCAGTAGTCTATCGGACAGGGATGGCAATCAGCCCCAGCATTTT. Its protein product is CASSLSDRDGNQPQHF.

The V and J genes are TRBV11-2 and TRBJ1-5; 7 bases map to TRBD1. The V gene end was trimmed by 3 bases and the J gene end by 5 bases; junction bases not matched to a gene: 10. CDR3 length: 16 amino acids. CDR1 and CDR2 from the germline V gene are SGHAT and FQNNGV. CDR3 sequence (DNA): TGTGCCAGCAGCTTCCCGGGCGGAGGGGGCGATCAGCCCCAGCATTTT. It is translated as CASSFPGGGGDQPQHF. Based on the CDR3 plus reference TRBV11-2 and TRBJ1-5, the full variable domain is EAGVAQSPRYKIIEKRQSVAFWCNPISGHATLYWYQQILGQGPKLLIQFQNNGVVDDSQLPKDRFSAERLKGVDSTLKIQPAKLEDSAVYLCASSFPGGGGDQPQHFGDGTRLSIL.

The rearrangement uses TRBV29-1 and TRBJ1-2, with D perhaps matching TRBD1 (6 bases). The V gene lost 3 bases and the J gene lost 5 bases, with 22 bases spanning the gap. Germline V gene data show CDR1 as SQVTM and CDR2 as ANQGSEA. The CDR3 contains 16 residues. The CDR3: CSVETLGRGGAYGYTF. The CDR3 DNA follows: TGCAGCGTTGAGACCCTCGGTAGGGGGGGCGCTTATGGCTACACCTTC.

This sequence joins TRBV29-1 and TRBJ1-4; 9 nucleotides line up with TRBD1. Germline lookup yields CDR1 SQVTM and CDR2 ANQGSEA. This CDR3 has 12 amino acids. V shed 7 bases, J shed 8 bases, and the junction held 5 bases outside the gene matches. The CDR3 nucleotides read TGCAGCGGGACAGGGGAGAGAGAAAAACTGTTTTTT. Amino acids: CSGTGEREKLFF.

The genes are TRBV27 and TRBJ2-3; TRBD2 aligns across 8 bases. CDR3 length: 18 amino acids. V shed 6 bases and J 0 bases; nucleotides not matched to a gene: 14. Germline CDR1 and CDR2: MNHEY and SMNVEV (reference sequence). CDR3 amino acids: CASSPYPGGSYSTDTQYF. CDR3 coding DNA: TGTGCCAGCAGCCCCTATCCGGGAGGGTCCTATAGCACAGATACGCAGTATTTT.

The table lists this clone with a count of one. The chain has TRBV14 and TRBJ2-1; no firm D call. Between the trimmed V and J ends, which lost 1 base and 3 bases, there was a span of 16 bases. The CDR3 totals 17 residues. Germline CDR1 and CDR2: SGHDN and FVKESK. CDR3 loop: CASSQAGWRPLYNEQFF. The DNA of the CDR3 is TGTGCCAGCAGCCAAGCGGGCTGGCGGCCCCTCTACAATGAGCAGTTCTTC.

V and J are TRBV7-2 and TRBJ1-1, with D unresolved. The CDR3 contains 13 residues. Germline values: CDR1 SGHTA, CDR2 FQGNSA. V was clipped by 0 bases and J by 0 bases, with 2 bases between them. The CDR3 loop is CASSLALNTEAFF. The CDR3 coding sequence is TGTGCCAGCAGCTTAGCCTTGAACACTGAAGCTTTCTTT.